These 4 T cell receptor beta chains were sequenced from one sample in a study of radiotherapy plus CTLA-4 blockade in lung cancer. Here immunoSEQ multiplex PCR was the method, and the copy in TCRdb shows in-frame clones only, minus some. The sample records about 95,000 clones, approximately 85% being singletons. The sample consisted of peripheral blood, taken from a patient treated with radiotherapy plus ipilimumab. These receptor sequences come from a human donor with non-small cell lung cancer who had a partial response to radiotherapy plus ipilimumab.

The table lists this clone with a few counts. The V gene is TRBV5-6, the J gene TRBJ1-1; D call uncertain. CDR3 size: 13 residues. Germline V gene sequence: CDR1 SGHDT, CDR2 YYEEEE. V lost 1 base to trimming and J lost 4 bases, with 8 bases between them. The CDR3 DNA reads TGTGCCAGCAGCTTGACGGGGATCACTGAAGCTTTCTTT. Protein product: CASSLTGITEAFF.

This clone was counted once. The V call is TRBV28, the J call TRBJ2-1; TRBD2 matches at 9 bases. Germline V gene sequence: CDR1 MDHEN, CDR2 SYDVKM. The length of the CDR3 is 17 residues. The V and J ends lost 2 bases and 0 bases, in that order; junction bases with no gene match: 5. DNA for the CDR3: TGTGCCAGCAGTTTAGGGCTAGCGGGGAGCTCCTACAATGAGCAGTTCTTC. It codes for CASSLGLAGSSYNEQFF.

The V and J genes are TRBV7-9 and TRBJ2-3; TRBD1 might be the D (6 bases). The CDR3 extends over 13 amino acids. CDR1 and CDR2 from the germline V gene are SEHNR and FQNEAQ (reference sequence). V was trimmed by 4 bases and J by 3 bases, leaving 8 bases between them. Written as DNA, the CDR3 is TGTGCCAGCAGCTACAGGGAGACAGATACGCAGTATTTT. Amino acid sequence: CASSYRETDTQYF.

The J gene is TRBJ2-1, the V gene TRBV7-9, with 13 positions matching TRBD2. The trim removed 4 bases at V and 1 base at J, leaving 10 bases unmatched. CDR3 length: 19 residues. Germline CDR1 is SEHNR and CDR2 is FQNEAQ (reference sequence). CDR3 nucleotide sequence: TGTGCCAGCAGCTCGCAAAGGACTAGCGGGAGATGGTCCTACAATGAGCAGTTCTTC. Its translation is CASSSQRTSGRWSYNEQFF. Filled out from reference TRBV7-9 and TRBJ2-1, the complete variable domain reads DTGVSQNPRHKITKRGQNVTFRCDPISEHNRLYWYRQTLGQGPEFLTYFQNEAQLEKSRLLSDRFSAERPKGSFSTLEIQRTEQGDSAMYLCASSSQRTSGRWSYNEQFFGPGTRLTVL.